These T cell receptor beta chains were read from a single sample in a study of shared T cell receptors in the human thymus. Data came from immunoSEQ multiplex PCR; TCRdb stores just in-frame clones and leaves some out. The sample holds some 720,000 clones, more than 75% seen once. These data were also reused for a study on human thymus T cells.

Sequencing was carried out using thymocytes. The receptor source for this set is a boy younger than two with a congenital heart defect. The CDR3 runs from the conserved cysteine through the conserved F or W. The D gene is left open where the match is weak. Clone sizes are given selectively: once, few, many, or a class where the clone is expanded.

v_call	d_call	clone_size	j_call	cdr3_length	cdr3_nt	cdr3_aa
TRBV4-3	.	.	TRBJ2-2	16	TGCGCCAGCAGCCAAGATCACGGTAGCGGCCAGGGGGAGCTGTTTTTT	CASSQDHGSGQGELFF
TRBV2	.	.	TRBJ1-1	14	TGTGCCAGCAGTGCGGGACACCTGAACACTGAAGCTTTCTTT	CASSAGHLNTEAFF
TRBV15	.	.	TRBJ2-1	20	TGTGCCACCAGCAGAGTGTCGTGCAGGTCTAAGTTTGGGTTCTACAATGAGCAGTTCTTC	CATSRVSCRSKFGFYNEQFF
TRBV30	TRBD2	once	TRBJ2-1	17	TGTGCCTGGAGCCACTTTTCGTTTAGCGGGAGGTACAATGAGCAGTTCTTC	CAWSHFSFSGRYNEQFF
TRBV15	TRBD2	.	TRBJ2-7	16	TGTGCCACCTCGCTCGTCCCAGCGGGGACTGAGCACGAGCAGTACTTC	CATSLVPAGTEHEQYF
TRBV15	TRBD2	.	TRBJ2-3	13	TGTGCCACCAGCAAGTCCGGGGGGGGTACGCAGTATTTT	CATSKSGGGTQYF
TRBV7-3	TRBD2	.	TRBJ2-3	17	TGTGCCAGCAGCTCCCACAGTTTGCGGGAGAAAAAAGATACGCAGTATTTT	CASSSHSLREKKDTQYF
TRBV9	.	.	TRBJ1-2	16	TGTGCCAGCAGTCCTGCCGGAGGGGCAGGGATGGATGGCTACACCTTC	CASSPAGGAGMDGYTF
TRBV6-1	.	.	TRBJ2-7	14	TGTGCCAGCAGTGAAGGGAGCATAGCGCCCGAGCAGTACTTC	CASSEGSIAPEQYF
TRBV10-3	.	.	TRBJ2-7	14	TGTGCCATCAGTGATCCGGGGTATATGTGCGAGCAGTACTTC	CAISDPGYMCEQYF
TRBV19	.	.	TRBJ2-1	14	TGTGCCAGTAGCAAAGCCACAGGGCAGGGTGAGCAGTTCTTC	CASSKATGQGEQFF